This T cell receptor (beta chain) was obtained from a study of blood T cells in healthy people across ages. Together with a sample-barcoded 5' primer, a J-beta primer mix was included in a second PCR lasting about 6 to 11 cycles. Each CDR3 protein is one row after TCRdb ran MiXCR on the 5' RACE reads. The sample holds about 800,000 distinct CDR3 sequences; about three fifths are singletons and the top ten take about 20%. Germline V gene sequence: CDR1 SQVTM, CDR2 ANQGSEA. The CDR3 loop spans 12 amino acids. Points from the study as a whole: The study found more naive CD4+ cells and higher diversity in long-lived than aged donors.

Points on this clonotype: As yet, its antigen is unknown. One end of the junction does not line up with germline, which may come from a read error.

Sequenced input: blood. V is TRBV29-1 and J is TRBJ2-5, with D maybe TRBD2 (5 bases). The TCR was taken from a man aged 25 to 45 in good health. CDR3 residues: CSVKGESEAQYF. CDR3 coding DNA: TGCAGCGTCAAGGGAGAGTCAGAGGCCCAGTACTTC. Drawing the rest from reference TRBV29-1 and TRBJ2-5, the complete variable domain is SAVISQKPSRDICQRGTSLTIQCQVDSQVTMMFWYRQQPGQSLTLIATANQGSEATYESGFVIDKFPISRPNLTFSTLTVSNMSPEDSSIYLCSVKGESEAQYFGPGTRLLVL.